This T cell receptor beta chain is drawn from a study of blood T cell repertoires in COVID-19. Study background: Acute and convalescent COVID-19 samples came from the United States, Italy and Spain. PBMCs, B-cell-depleted T cells, or T cells were the source of the cDNA or gDNA that made up the material.

During the 2 weeks before they entered the study, exposed participants had met someone with a PCR-confirmed or clinician-diagnosed COVID-19 case. The germline V gene encodes CDR1 SGDLS and CDR2 YYNGEE. The CDR3 sequence is 12 residues long. Deletions cut 3 bases from V and 8 bases from J, with 11 bases between. Original processing methods: Researchers report that nucleated cell counts were estimated from reference gene primer amplification. Libraries were prepared by immunoSEQ multiplex PCR; TCRdb keeps only in-frame clonotypes and omits some of them. That table furnishes V, J and clone size, whereas the DNA furnished D and trimming. The sample lists around 330,000 clones, 85% occurring once.

The chain is built from TRBV9 and TRBJ1-2, with D perhaps TRBD1 (6 bases). The source of this sequence is a woman aged 25-40 years who had been exposed to COVID-19. Sequencing input: PBMCs or T cells enriched from blood (not recorded which). In nucleotides, the CDR3 is TGTGCCAGCAGCGCGAGGGGGTACGGCTACACCTTC. The encoded protein is CASSARGYGYTF.